This TCR beta chain was observed in a study of T-cell memory formation after mild COVID-19. Of note for this clonotype: Its antigen remains unidentified.

Germline values: CDR1 LGHNT, CDR2 FRNRAP. The V end lost 6 bases, the J end lost 12 bases, and 19 bases lay between the germline ends. The CDR3 covers 13 residues. TCRdb used MiXCR to reprocess the 5' RACE reads, holding one entry per CDR3 protein. The sample lists 240,000 or so distinct CDR3 sequences, roughly a tenth seen once, with roughly a fifth in the top ten. Study-level points and caveats: Later expanders leaned CD4+, whereas clones that contracted between day 15 and 85 were balanced CD4/CD8.

The receptor's source is a man aged 18 to 30 who had mild COVID-19 (a few samples of this study predate the infection). Cell type and time point are not known. The sample comprised PBMCs or a T cell subset sorted from them (not recorded which). The rearrangement joins TRBV12-5 to TRBJ2-3; either TRBD1 or TRBD2 may fit D (5 bases each). CDR3 in amino acids: CASGSNRDDRQYF. The CDR3 coding sequence is TGTGCTAGTGGCTCCAACCGGGACGATAGACAGTATTTT.